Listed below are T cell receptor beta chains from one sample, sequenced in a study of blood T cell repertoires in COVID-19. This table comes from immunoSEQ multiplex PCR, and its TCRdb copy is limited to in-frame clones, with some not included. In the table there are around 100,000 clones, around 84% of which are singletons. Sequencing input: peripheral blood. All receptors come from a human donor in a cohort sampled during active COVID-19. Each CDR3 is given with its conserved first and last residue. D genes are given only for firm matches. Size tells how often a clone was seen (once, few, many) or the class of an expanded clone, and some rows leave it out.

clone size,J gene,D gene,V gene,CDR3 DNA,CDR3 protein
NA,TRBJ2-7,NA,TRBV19,TGTGCCAGTAGTATAGCGGGGATAAACGAGCAGTACTTC,CASSIAGINEQYF
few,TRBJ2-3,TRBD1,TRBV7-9,TGTGCCAGCAGCACTAGACAGGGAGCAACAGATACGCAGTATTTT,CASSTRQGATDTQYF
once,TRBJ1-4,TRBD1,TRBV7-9,TGTGCCAGCAGCTCCCGGACAGGCCCCTTTAATGAAAAACTGTTTTTT,CASSSRTGPFNEKLFF
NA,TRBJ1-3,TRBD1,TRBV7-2,TGTGCCAGCAGCTTCCGATATACAGGGGGCTCTGGAAACACCATATATTTT,CASSFRYTGGSGNTIYF
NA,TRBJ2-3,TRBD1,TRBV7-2,TGTGCCAGCAGCCCCCAAGGACAGGGGGCAATAGATACGCAGTATTTT,CASSPQGQGAIDTQYF
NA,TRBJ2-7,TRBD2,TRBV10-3,TGTGCCATCAGTGAGCCACGAACGGGGGGAAACGACGAGCAGTACTTC,CAISEPRTGGNDEQYF
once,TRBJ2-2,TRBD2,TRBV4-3,TGCGCCAGCAGCCAAGATAAAGCGGGGGACACCGGGGAGCTGTTTTTT,CASSQDKAGDTGELFF
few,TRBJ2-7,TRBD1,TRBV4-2,TGTGCCAGCAGCGTTCCGGGACAGGGGCGCGAGCAGTACTTC,CASSVPGQGREQYF
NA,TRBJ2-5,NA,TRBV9,TGTGCCAGCAGCGTGGGGCAGCTCCAAGAGACCCAGTACTTC,CASSVGQLQETQYF
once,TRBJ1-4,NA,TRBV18,TGTGCCAGCTCACCAGGGGCGGGGTCCGGGATGGAACTGTTTTTT,CASSPGAGSGMELFF
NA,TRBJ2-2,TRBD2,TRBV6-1,TGTGCCAGCAGTGGGCCCTTACTAGCGGGGGCAACCGGGGAGCTGTTTTTT,CASSGPLLAGATGELFF
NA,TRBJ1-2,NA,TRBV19,TGTGCCAGTAGTATCCCACAGGGAGGGTTCTATGGCTACACCTTC,CASSIPQGGFYGYTF